This T cell receptor (beta chain) is from a study of blood T cell repertoires in COVID-19. Sequencing used immunoSEQ multiplex PCR; TCRdb keeps in-frame clones, though not all of them. Altogether approximately 150,000 clones are present, more than 70% being singletons, with the ten largest covering around 1.5%. V was pared by 6 bases and J by 4 bases, with 7 bases between. The CDR3 spans 13 residues. Germline V gene data show CDR1 as SGHVS and CDR2 as FNYEAQ. This chain connects TRBV7-6 to TRBJ1-6; D not resolved. The specimen was peripheral blood. This receptor was identified in a human donor in a cohort sampled during active COVID-19. The CDR3 coding sequence is TGTGCCAGCAGTTCAGGATATAATTCACCCCTCCACTTT. Translating it yields CASSSGYNSPLHF.